These 14 T cell receptor beta chains came from one sample sequenced in a study of shared clonotypes between healthy human individuals. Using immunoSEQ multiplex PCR, the repertoire was profiled, and TCRdb retains in-frame clones only, with some absent. In the table there are about 2 million clones, roughly 94% of which are singletons. The material sequenced was naive CD4+ T cells sorted from blood. Specified subset: CD45RA+ positively selected. The source is a man aged 18 to 30 in good health.

The genes are TRBV7-8 and TRBJ2-3; D ambiguous. V was cut by 1 base and J by 6 bases, with 5 bases left in between. The CDR3 totals 12 residues. CDR1 SGHVS and CDR2 FQNEAQ come from the germline V gene. CDR3 in amino acids: CASSLVGDTQYF. The CDR3 DNA reads as TGTGCCAGCAGCTTAGTGGGGGATACGCAGTATTTT. Complete variable domain (other parts from reference TRBV7-8 and TRBJ2-3): GAGVSQSPRYKVAKRGQDVALRCDPISGHVSLFWYQQALGQGPEFLTYFQNEAQLDKSGLPSDRFFAERPEGSVSTLKIQRTQQEDSAVYLCASSLVGDTQYFGPGTRLTVL.

The DNA for the CDR3 is TGTGCCAGCAGCCCACCCCCCGCTAGCCATGAGCAGTTCTTC. Translating gives CASSPPPASHEQFF. The J gene is TRBJ2-1, the V gene TRBV7-9; maybe TRBD2 (5 bases). This CDR3 spans 14 amino acids. The germline V gene has CDR1 SEHNR and CDR2 FQNEAQ (reference sequence). V lost 5 bases and J lost 8, with 16 bases in between.

The CDR3 DNA reads TGTGCCTGGAGCGGGGACACTTATCAGCCCCAGCATTTT. It encodes CAWSGDTYQPQHF. The chain uses TRBV30 and TRBJ1-5, with D maybe TRBD1 (6 bases). The CDR3 runs to 13 residues. The V end was cut by 3 bases, the J end by 5 bases, with 11 bases between. CDR1 and CDR2 from the germline V gene are GTSNPN and SVGIG (reference sequence).

This chain joins TRBV5-6 and TRBJ1-5; D gene ambiguous. This CDR3 has 17 residues. Germline lookup yields CDR1 SGHDT and CDR2 YYEEEE. The V end lost 2 bases, the J end lost 0 bases, and 15 bases lay between the germline ends. CDR3 nucleotide sequence: TGTGCCAGCAGCTTTTTCCGGCAGGACCATAGCAATCAGCCCCAGCATTTT. It is translated as CASSFFRQDHSNQPQHF.

J is TRBJ2-1 and V is TRBV7-2, with 9 bases lining up with TRBD2. The V segment lost 5 bases and the J segment 4 bases; nucleotides outside the gene matches: 6. Germline V CDR1 and CDR2: SGHTA, FQGNSA. CDR3 size: 15 residues. The DNA of the CDR3 is TGTGCCAGCAGCCTACTGGCGGGGGGGTACAATGAGCAGTTCTTC. This encodes CASSLLAGGYNEQFF.

The J gene is TRBJ2-3, the V gene TRBV6-1; no firm D call. This CDR3 has 14 residues. Germline CDR1 and CDR2: MNHNS and SASEGT. Between the trimmed V and J ends, which lost 4 bases and 2 bases, there was a span of 10 bases. Written as DNA, the CDR3 is TGTGCCAGCAGTGTAGGCTACAACACAGATACGCAGTATTTT. Its protein product is CASSVGYNTDTQYF.

For this clone: The germline gene is not matched at one end of the junction; a read error may be the cause. The chain is built from TRBV2 and TRBJ1-1; D unclear. The CDR3 runs to 12 residues. Germline lookup yields CDR1 SNHLY and CDR2 FYNNEI. CDR3 protein: CASREDSVEAFF. CDR3 bases: TGTGCCAGCAGGGAAGACTCTGTTGAAGCTTTCTTT.

The V call is TRBV7-2, the J call TRBJ2-1; D is possibly TRBD1 or TRBD2 (5 bases each). Per germline, CDR1 SGHTA and CDR2 FQGNSA. The CDR3 totals 15 residues. Trimming pared 4 bases from V and 1 base from J, leaving 11 bases between. The CDR3 reads CASSSLWGSYNEQFF. The CDR3 region has the DNA TGTGCCAGCAGCTCCCTTTGGGGGTCCTACAATGAGCAGTTCTTC.

On this clone: The same CDR3 can be traced to other DNA sequences in this sample. CDR3 residues: CASSVAGGANTGELFF. CDR3 nucleotide sequence: TGTGCCAGCAGCGTAGCTGGGGGGGCGAACACCGGGGAGCTGTTTTTT. The rearrangement uses TRBV9 and TRBJ2-2; 7 bases map to TRBD2. V gave up 0 bases and J gave up 0 bases; unmatched junction bases: 2. There are 16 residues in the CDR3. From germline, CDR1 is SGDLS and CDR2 YYNGEE. The whole variable domain, filled in from reference TRBV9 and TRBJ2-2, reads DSGVTQTPKHLITATGQRVTLRCSPRSGDLSVYWYQQSLDQGLQFLIQYYNGEERAKGNILERFSAQQFPDLHSELNLSSLELGDSALYFCASSVAGGANTGELFFGEGSRLTVL.

This sequence joins TRBV7-5 and TRBJ2-7; the table calls TRBD2, which could not be checked here. TRBV7-5 is an annotated pseudogene. The CDR3 is made up of 14 amino acids. The CDR3 bases are TGTGCCAGAACCAGAATCTGGAGGGGAGGCGAGCAGTACTTC. Translating it yields CARTRIWRGGEQYF.

In this sample, this clone turned up a few times. The chain employs TRBV7-9 and TRBJ1-5; D not resolved. This CDR3 has 14 amino acids. Trimming took 5 bases from V and 2 from J, leaving 10 bases between them. Germline V lookup: CDR1 SEHNR, CDR2 FQNEAQ (reference sequence). The DNA of the CDR3 is TGTGCCAGCAGCCACTCTGAGGGCAATCAGCCCCAGCATTTT. It specifies CASSHSEGNQPQHF.

The genes are TRBV25-1 and TRBJ1-2; D possibly corresponds to TRBD1 (5 bases). With 7 bases removed from V and 2 bases from J, the gap between germline ends came to 11 bases. Germline values: CDR1 MGHDK, CDR2 SYGVNS. This CDR3 contains 13 residues. CDR3 amino acids: CASTVTANYGYTF. In nucleotides, the CDR3 is TGTGCCAGCACCGTGACAGCGAACTATGGCTACACCTTC.

This clone is a singleton in its sample. This CDR3 is also generated by other DNA sequences in the sample. The chain carries TRBV5-4 and TRBJ2-3; D is perhaps TRBD1 or TRBD2 (5 bases each). The V end lost 0 bases, the J end lost 3 bases, and 11 bases lay between the germline ends. This CDR3 region has 15 residues. Germline V gene lookup returns CDR1 SGHNT and CDR2 YYREEE (reference sequence). This CDR3 reads CASSLGGTRTDTQYF. In DNA, the CDR3 is TGTGCCAGCAGCTTGGGGGGGACCAGAACAGATACGCAGTATTTT.

This rearrangement joins TRBV29-1 to TRBJ1-5; no firm D call. Germline CDR1 reads SQVTM; CDR2 reads ANQGSEA. Trimming cost V 7 bases and J 0 bases, with 10 bases left between them. The CDR3 runs to 13 residues. CDR3 sequence (DNA): TGCAGCGCCCAAGCAAATAGCAATCAGCCCCAGCATTTT. This gives the protein CSAQANSNQPQHF.